This T cell receptor beta chain was sequenced in a study of regulatory T cells in long-lasting Graves disease. Regarding the study as a whole: The study found TRBV28, TRBJ1-2 and TRBJ2-5 favored in persistent disease.

CDR1 is SNHLY and CDR2 is FYNNEI in the germline V gene. V shed 10 bases and J shed 5 bases, with 14 bases lying between them. The CDR3 has 12 residues. Building the TCR beta libraries relied on iRepertoire HTBI primers, and CDR3 regions underwent Arm-PCR. TCRdb re-derived calls from the multiplex PCR reads in MiXCR, one entry per CDR3 protein. In the table there are about 340,000 distinct CDR3 sequences, around 19% of which are singletons. The time point denotes: persistent/refractory GD, antithyroid drugs over 5 years with positive TRAb. The TCR library used RNA extracted from PBMCs. Patients of an endocrinology department in Xi'an, China, were included. Approximately 9-milliliter peripheral blood samples went into EDTA tubes. The table lists this clonotype with many counts. What it binds is not known.

This clonotype was obtained from a female donor with Graves disease. The rearrangement joins TRBV2 to TRBJ1-2; unclear D gene. The sample was peripheral blood mononuclear cells (PBMCs), taken when the disease was refractory, from a patient treated with antithyroid drugs. CDR3: CATLGAEYGYTF. The DNA of the CDR3 is TGTGCCACCTTAGGAGCGGAGTATGGCTACACCTTC.